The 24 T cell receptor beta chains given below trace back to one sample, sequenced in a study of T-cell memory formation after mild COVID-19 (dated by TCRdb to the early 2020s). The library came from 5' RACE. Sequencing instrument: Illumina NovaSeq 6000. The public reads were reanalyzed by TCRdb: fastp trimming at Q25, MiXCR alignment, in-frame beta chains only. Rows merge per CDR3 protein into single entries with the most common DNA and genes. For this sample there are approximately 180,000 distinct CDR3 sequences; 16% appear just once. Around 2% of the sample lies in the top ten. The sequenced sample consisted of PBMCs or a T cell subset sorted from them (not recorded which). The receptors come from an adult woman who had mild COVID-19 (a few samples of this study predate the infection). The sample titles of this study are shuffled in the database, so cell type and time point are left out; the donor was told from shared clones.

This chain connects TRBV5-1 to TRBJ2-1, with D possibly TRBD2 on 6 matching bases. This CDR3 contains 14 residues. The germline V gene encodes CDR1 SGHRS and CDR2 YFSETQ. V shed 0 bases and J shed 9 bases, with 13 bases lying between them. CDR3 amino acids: CASSLVAPGGEQFF. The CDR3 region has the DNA TGCGCCAGCAGCTTGGTGGCTCCCGGGGGTGAGCAGTTCTTC.

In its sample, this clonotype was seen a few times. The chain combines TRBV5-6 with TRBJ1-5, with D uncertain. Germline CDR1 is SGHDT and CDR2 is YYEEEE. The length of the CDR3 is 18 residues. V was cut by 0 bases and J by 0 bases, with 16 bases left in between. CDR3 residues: CASSLAKEQRYSNQPQHF. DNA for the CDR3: TGTGCCAGCAGCTTGGCCAAAGAACAGAGATATAGCAATCAGCCCCAGCATTTT.

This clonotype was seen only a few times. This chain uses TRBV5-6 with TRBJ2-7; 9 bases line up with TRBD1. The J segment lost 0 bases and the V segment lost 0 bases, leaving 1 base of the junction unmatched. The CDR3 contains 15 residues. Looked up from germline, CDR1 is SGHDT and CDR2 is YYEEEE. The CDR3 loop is CASSLGDRVSYEQYF. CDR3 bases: TGTGCCAGCAGCTTGGGGGACAGGGTCTCCTACGAGCAGTACTTC.

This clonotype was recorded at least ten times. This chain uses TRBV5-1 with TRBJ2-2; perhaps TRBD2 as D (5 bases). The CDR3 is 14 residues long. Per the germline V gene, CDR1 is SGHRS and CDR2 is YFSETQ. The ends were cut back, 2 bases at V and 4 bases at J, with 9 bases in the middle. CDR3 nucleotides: TGCGCCAGCAGCTTCGGAGGAGTCACCGGGGAGCTGTTTTTT. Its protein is CASSFGGVTGELFF. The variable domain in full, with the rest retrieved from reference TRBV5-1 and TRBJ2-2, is KAGVTQTPRYLIKTRGQQVTLSCSPISGHRSVSWYQQTPGQGLQFLFEYFSETQRNKGNFPGRFSGRQFSNSRSEMNVSTLELGDSALYLCASSFGGVTGELFFGEGSRLTVL.

CDR3 bases: TGTGCCAGCAGTTTAGGGCGGGCAGCCTCCTCCTCTGGAAACACCATATATTTT. Translating gives CASSLGRAASSSGNTIYF. The chain is built from TRBV12-3 or TRBV12-4 and TRBJ1-3; D is unclear. The CDR3 has 18 amino acids. Trimming cost V 1 base and J 0 bases, with 16 bases left between them.

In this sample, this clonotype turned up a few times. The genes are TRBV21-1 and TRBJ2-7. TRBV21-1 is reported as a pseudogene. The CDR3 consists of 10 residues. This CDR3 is CASPFTYQYF. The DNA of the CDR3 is TGTGCCAGCCCATTTACTTATCAGTACTTC.

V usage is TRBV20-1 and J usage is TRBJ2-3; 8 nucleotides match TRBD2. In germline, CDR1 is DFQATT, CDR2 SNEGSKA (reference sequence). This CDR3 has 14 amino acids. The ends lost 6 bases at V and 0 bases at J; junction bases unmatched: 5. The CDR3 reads CSAKRGSSTDTQYF. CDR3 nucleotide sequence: TGCAGTGCCAAGCGGGGGTCTAGCACAGATACGCAGTATTTT.

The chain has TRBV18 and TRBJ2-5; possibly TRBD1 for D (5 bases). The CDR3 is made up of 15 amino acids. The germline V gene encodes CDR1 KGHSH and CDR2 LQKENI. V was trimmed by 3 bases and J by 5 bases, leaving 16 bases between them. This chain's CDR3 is CASSPKAGSDETQYF. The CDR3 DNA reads TGTGCCAGCTCACCTAAGGCAGGGTCGGATGAGACCCAGTACTTC.

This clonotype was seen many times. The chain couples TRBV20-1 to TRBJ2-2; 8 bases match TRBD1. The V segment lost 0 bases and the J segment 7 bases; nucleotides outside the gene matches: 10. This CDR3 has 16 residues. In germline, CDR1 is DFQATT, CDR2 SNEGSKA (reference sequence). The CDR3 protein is CSARDRRGLRSGELFF. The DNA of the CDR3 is TGCAGTGCTAGAGATCGCAGGGGGCTCAGGAGCGGGGAGCTGTTTTTT.

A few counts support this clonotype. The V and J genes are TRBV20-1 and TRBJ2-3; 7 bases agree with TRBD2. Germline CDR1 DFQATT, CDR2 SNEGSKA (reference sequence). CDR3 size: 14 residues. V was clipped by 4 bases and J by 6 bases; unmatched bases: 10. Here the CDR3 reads CSAKTGGSVDTQYF. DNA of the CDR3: TGCAGTGCTAAAACCGGCGGGAGTGTTGATACGCAGTATTTT.

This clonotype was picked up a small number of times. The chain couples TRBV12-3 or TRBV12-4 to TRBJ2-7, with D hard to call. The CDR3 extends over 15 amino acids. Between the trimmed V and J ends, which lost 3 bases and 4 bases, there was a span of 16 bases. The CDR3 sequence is CASSFLGVPRYEQYF. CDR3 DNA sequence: TGTGCCAGCAGTTTCCTGGGTGTCCCAAGATACGAGCAGTACTTC.

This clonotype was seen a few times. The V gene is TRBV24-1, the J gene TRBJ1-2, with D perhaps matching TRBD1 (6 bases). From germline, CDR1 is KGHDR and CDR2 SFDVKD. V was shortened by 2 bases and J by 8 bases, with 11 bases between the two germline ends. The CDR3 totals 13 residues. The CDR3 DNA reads TGTGCCACCAGTGATTCCACAGGGAGGGGCTACACCTTC. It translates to CATSDSTGRGYTF.

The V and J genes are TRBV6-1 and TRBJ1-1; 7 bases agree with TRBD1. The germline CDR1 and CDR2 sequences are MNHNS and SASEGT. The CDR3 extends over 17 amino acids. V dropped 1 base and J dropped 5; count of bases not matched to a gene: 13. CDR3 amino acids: CASSEGLGGLGRTEAFF. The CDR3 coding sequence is TGTGCCAGCAGTGAAGGATTAGGGGGCCTGGGCAGGACTGAAGCTTTCTTT.

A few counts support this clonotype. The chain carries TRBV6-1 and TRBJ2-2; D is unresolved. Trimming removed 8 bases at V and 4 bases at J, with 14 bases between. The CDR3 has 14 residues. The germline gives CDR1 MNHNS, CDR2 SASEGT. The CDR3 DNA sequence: TGTGCCAGCCGTCAACACTCGGCCACCGGGGAGCTGTTTTTT. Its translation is CASRQHSATGELFF.

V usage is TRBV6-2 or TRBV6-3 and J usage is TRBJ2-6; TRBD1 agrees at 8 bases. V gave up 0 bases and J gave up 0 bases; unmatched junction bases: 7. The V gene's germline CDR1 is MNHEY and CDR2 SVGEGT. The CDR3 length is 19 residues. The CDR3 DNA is TGTGCCAGCAGTTACTCGCGGGACAGGATTAACTCTGGGGCCAACGTCCTGACTTTC. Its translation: CASSYSRDRINSGANVLTF.

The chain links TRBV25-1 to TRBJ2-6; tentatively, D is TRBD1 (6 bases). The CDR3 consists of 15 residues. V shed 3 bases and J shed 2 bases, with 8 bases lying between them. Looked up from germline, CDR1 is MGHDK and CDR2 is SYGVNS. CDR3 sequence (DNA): TGTGCCAGCAGTGATGGGGGCACTGGGGCCAACGTCCTGACTTTC. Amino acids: CASSDGGTGANVLTF.

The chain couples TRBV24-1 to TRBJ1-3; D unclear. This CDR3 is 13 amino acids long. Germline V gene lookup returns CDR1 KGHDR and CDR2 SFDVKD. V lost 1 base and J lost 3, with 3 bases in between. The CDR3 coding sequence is TGTGCCACCAGTGATTTTAGTGGAAACACCATATATTTT. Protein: CATSDFSGNTIYF.

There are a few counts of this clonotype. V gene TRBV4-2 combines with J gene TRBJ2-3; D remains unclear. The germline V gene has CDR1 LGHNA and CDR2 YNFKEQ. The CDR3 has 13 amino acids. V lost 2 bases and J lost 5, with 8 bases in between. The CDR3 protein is CASSQLRGDTQYF. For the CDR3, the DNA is TGTGCCAGCAGCCAACTCCGTGGAGATACGCAGTATTTT.

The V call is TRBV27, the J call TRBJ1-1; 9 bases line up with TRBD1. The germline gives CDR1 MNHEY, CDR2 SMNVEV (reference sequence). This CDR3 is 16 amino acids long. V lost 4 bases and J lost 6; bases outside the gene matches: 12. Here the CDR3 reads CASSWGGQGTRAEAFF. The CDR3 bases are TGTGCCAGCAGTTGGGGGGGACAGGGAACGAGAGCTGAAGCTTTCTTT.

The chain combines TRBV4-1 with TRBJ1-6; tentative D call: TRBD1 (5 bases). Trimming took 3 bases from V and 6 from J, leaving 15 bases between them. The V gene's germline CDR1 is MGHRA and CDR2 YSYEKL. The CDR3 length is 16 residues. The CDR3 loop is CASSQRMQGTNSPLHF. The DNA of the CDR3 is TGCGCCAGCAGCCAGAGGATGCAGGGTACTAATTCACCCCTCCACTTT.

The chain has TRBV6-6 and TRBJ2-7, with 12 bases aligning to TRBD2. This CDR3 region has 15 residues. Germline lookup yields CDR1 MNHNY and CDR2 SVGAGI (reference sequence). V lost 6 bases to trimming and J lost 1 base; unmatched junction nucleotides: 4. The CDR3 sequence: CASSQTSGGSYEQYV. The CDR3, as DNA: TGTGCCAGCAGCCAGACTAGCGGGGGTTCCTACGAGCAGTACGTC.

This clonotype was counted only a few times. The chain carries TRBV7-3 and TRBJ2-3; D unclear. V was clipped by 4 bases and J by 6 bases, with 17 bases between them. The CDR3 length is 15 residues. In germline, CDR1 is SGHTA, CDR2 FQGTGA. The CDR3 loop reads CASSSAPGMTDTQYF. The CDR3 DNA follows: TGTGCCAGCAGCTCCGCCCCTGGGATGACTGATACGCAGTATTTT. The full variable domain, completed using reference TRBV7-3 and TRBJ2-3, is GAGVSQTPSNKVTEKGKYVELRCDPISGHTALYWYRQSLGQGPEFLIYFQGTGAADDSGLPNDRFFAVRPEGSVSTLKIQRTERGDSAVYLCASSSAPGMTDTQYFGPGTRLTVL.

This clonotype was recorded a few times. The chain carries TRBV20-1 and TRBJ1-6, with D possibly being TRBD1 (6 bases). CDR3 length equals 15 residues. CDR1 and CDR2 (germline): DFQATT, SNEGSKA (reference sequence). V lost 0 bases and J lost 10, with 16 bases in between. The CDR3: CSARDWGVGGSPLHF. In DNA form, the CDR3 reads TGCAGTGCTAGAGATTGGGGGGTAGGGGGGTCACCCCTCCACTTT.

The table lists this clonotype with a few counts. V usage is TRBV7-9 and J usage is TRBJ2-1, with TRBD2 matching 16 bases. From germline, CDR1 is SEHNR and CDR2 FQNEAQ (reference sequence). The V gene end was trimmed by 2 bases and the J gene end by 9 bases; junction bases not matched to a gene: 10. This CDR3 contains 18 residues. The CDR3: CASSLFGTSGRASSEQFF. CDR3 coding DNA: TGTGCCAGCAGCTTATTTGGGACTAGCGGGAGGGCCTCTAGTGAGCAGTTCTTC.